Listed below are T cell receptor beta chains from one sample, sequenced in a study of blood T cell repertoires in COVID-19. TCRdb's table, derived via immunoSEQ multiplex PCR, lists solely in-frame clones and lacks some. The table has approximately 200,000 clones, 70% to 80% seen once; the top ten hold roughly 12%. Material: peripheral blood. These receptors originate from a woman aged 50 to 65 with acute or convalescent COVID-19. Both conserved end residues are part of each CDR3. A D gene is named only where the DNA matches it firmly. A clone size is listed for some rows: how often the clone was seen (once, few, many), or a class if it is expanded.

CASSQASGVAGELFF TGCGCCAGCAGCCAAGCTAGCGGGGTCGCCGGGGAGCTGTTTTTT TRBD2 - TRBJ2-2 TRBV4-1
CATSRVNGNTEAFF TGTGCCACCAGCAGAGTAAACGGGAACACTGAAGCTTTCTTT - few TRBJ1-1 TRBV15
CASSNDEGVYDQPQHF TGTGCCAGTAGCAACGACGAGGGGGTTTACGATCAGCCCCAGCATTTT - - TRBJ1-5 TRBV19
CASSLSGPGAYGYTF TGTGCCAGCAGCCTCTCAGGGCCAGGGGCCTATGGCTACACCTTC - - TRBJ1-2 TRBV28
CATSDPTSPSSYNEQFF TGTGCCACCAGTGACCCGACTAGCCCTAGCTCCTACAATGAGCAGTTCTTC TRBD2 - TRBJ2-1 TRBV24-1
CASSGGSTSYEQYF TGCGCCAGCAGCGGCGGCAGCACCTCCTACGAGCAGTACTTC - - TRBJ2-7 TRBV5-1
CASSGGQALMNTEAFF TGTGCCAGCAGCGGAGGACAGGCCCTAATGAACACTGAAGCTTTCTTT TRBD1 - TRBJ1-1 TRBV5-4
CASSLSGQGGSYEQYF TGTGCCAGCAGTTTATCGGGACAGGGAGGCTCCTACGAGCAGTACTTC TRBD1 once TRBJ2-7 TRBV27
CASQSLNGNTIYF TGTGCCAGTCAAAGTCTAAACGGAAACACCATATATTTT - many TRBJ1-3 TRBV12-3/TRBV12-4
CASSPGVRSLNTGELFF TGCGCCAGCAGCCCCGGGGTTAGGAGCCTTAACACCGGGGAGCTGTTTTTT - - TRBJ2-2 TRBV5-1
CASGSRGLQGGEQYF TGTGCTAGTGGTTCCAGAGGTCTACAGGGCGGCGAGCAGTACTTC - - TRBJ2-7 TRBV12-5
CASRLTGGVGEKLFF TGCGCCAGCAGGCTCACGGGGGGCGTAGGTGAAAAACTGTTTTTT - - TRBJ1-4 TRBV5-1
CSVEEGGYEQYF TGCAGCGTTGAAGAAGGGGGCTACGAGCAGTACTTC - - TRBJ2-7 TRBV29-1
CASSDPWGGLWYGYTF TGTGCCAGCAGTGACCCCTGGGGGGGGTTGTGGTATGGCTACACCTTC - - TRBJ1-2 TRBV6-4
CASSNQGEMREKLFF TGTGCCAGCAGTAACCAAGGGGAAATGCGTGAAAAACTGTTTTTT - - TRBJ1-4 TRBV28
CASSRSGTIYF TGTGCCAGCAGCCGATCAGGCACCATATATTTT - few TRBJ1-3 TRBV11-2
CASSPAGGRAYNEQFF TGTGCCAGCAGCCCCGCCGGCGGGAGGGCCTACAATGAGCAGTTCTTC TRBD2 - TRBJ2-1 TRBV7-9
CASKGLAPGGEQYF TGTGCCAGCAAGGGACTAGCCCCTGGAGGCGAGCAGTACTTC TRBD2 - TRBJ2-7 TRBV2
CASGEGDLRTEAFF TGTGCCAGCGGGGAGGGGGATTTGAGGACTGAAGCTTTCTTT - - TRBJ1-1 TRBV5-5
CASSYSGTSGIYEQYF TGTGCCAGCAGCTATTCCGGGACTAGCGGGATCTACGAGCAGTACTTC TRBD2 - TRBJ2-7 TRBV5-4
CASSSRTGWNEKLFF TGTGCCAGCAGCTCCCGGACAGGGTGGAATGAAAAACTGTTTTTT TRBD1 - TRBJ1-4 TRBV7-2
CASRSGPARTGWTTEAFF TGCGCCAGCAGGTCCGGACCCGCAAGGACAGGGTGGACCACTGAAGCTTTCTTT TRBD1 - TRBJ1-1 TRBV5-1
CASSQGGGRTGVGYTF TGCGCCAGCAGCCAAGGGGGCGGCCGGACAGGGGTTGGCTACACCTTC TRBD1 - TRBJ1-2 TRBV4-1
CASSYSIAGGSEQYF TGTGCCAGCAGTTACTCGATCGCGGGAGGGAGTGAGCAGTACTTC TRBD2 - TRBJ2-7 TRBV6-5
CASSLQSGQLSTDTQYF TGTGCCAGCAGTCTTCAATCTGGACAGCTTAGCACAGATACGCAGTATTTT - - TRBJ2-3 TRBV2
CASSRRTGALGTGELFF TGTGCCAGTAGTCGCCGGACAGGGGCCCTAGGGACCGGGGAGCTGTTTTTT TRBD1 - TRBJ2-2 TRBV19